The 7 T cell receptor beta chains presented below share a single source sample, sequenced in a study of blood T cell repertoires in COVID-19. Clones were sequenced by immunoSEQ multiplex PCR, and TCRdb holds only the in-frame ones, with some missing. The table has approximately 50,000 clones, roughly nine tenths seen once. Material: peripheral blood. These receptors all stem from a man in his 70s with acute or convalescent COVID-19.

DNA of the CDR3: TGTGCCAGCAGCTTGTCGCTAGCGGGGGGGCCGCAGAATGAGCAGTTCTTC. Residues: CASSLSLAGGPQNEQFF. The chain couples TRBV7-2 to TRBJ2-1; 12 bases match TRBD2. V was clipped by 3 bases and J by 7 bases; unmatched bases: 10. This CDR3 is built from 17 residues. CDR1 SGHTA and CDR2 FQGNSA come from the germline V gene.

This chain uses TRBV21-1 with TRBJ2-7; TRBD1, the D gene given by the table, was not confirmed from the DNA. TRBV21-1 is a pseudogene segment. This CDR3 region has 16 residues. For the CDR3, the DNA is TGTGCCAGCAGCAAAACCCCACAGGGGAGCTCCTACGAGCAGTACTTC. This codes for CASSKTPQGSSYEQYF.

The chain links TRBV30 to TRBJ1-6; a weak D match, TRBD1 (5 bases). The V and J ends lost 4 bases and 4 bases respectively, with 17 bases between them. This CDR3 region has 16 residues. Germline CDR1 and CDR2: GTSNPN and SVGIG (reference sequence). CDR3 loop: CAWTPVDGGYNSPLHF. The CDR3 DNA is TGTGCCTGGACCCCTGTTGACGGGGGGTATAATTCACCCCTCCACTTT.

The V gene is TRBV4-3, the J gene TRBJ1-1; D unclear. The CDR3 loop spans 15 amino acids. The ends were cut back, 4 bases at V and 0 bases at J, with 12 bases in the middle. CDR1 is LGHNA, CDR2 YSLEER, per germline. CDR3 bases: TGCGCCAGCAGCCCAGGTTTAATGGTGAACACTGAAGCTTTCTTT. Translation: CASSPGLMVNTEAFF.

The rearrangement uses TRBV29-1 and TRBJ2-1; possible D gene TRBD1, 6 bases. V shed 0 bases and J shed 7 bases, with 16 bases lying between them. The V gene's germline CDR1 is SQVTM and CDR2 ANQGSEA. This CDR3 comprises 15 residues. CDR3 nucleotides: TGCAGCGTTGAAGATAGAGGACAGTCTCCTAATGAGCAGTTCTTC. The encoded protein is CSVEDRGQSPNEQFF.

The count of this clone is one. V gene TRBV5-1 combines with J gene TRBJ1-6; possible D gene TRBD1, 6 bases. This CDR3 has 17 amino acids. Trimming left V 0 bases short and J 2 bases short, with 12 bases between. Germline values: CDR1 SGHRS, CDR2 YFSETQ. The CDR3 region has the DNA TGCGCCAGCAGCTTGGCACAGGGAAGGGCCTATAATTCACCCCTCCACTTT. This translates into CASSLAQGRAYNSPLHF.

The DNA of the CDR3 is TGTGCCAGCAGTTTTCTCCCGACAGGGATGAACACTGAAGCTTTCTTT. Protein product: CASSFLPTGMNTEAFF. The chain recombines TRBV27 with TRBJ1-1; 7 positions match TRBD1. Trimming cost V 3 bases and J 0 bases; bases outside gene matches: 7. Germline CDR1 and CDR2: MNHEY and SMNVEV (reference sequence). This CDR3 has 16 residues.